The 27 T cell receptor beta chains listed next were all sequenced from one sample in a study of T cell repertoires in cytomegalovirus infection. TCRdb re-called the reads through MiXCR, storing one row per CDR3 protein. The sample comprises about 490,000 distinct CDR3 sequences, more than 25% of which are singletons, and about 12% rests with the top ten. Sequences were obtained from PBMCs. These receptors originate from a human donor in good health (CMV status not recorded). Some clones in this sample may be carry-over from other donors' samples.

This clonotype was seen a few times. The chain combines TRBV5-1 with TRBJ2-7; weak D call: TRBD2 (6 bases). Germline V gene sequence: CDR1 SGHRS, CDR2 YFSETQ. The germline V and J ends were trimmed by 0 bases and 2 bases, with 9 bases remaining between them. This CDR3 is 14 amino acids long. The CDR3 region has the DNA TGCGCCAGCAGCTTGGGGCCGGGGGCCTACGAGCAGTACGTC. Protein product: CASSLGPGAYEQYV.

The CDR3 loop is CASRRDRVPGEQFF. In DNA, the CDR3 is TGTGCCAGCCGCCGGGACAGGGTCCCGGGTGAGCAGTTCTTC. The chain is built from TRBV2 and TRBJ2-1; TRBD1 matches at 9 bases. The germline V gene encodes CDR1 SNHLY and CDR2 FYNNEI. The CDR3 extends over 14 amino acids. V dropped 8 bases and J dropped 9; count of bases not matched to a gene: 11.

This clonotype appeared a few times. This chain links TRBV28 with TRBJ2-1; 8 nucleotides match TRBD2. Trimming cost V 2 bases and J 7 bases; bases outside gene matches: 4. CDR3 size: 14 residues. CDR1 is MDHEN, CDR2 SYDVKM, per germline. The DNA of the CDR3 is TGTGCCAGCAGTTTAGGTCCGGGAGGGAATGAGCAGTTCTTC. Its translation is CASSLGPGGNEQFF.

As for this clonotype: A much larger clone lies one base from this, so it may be a read error. The chain recombines TRBV5-6 with TRBJ2-2; D is uncertain. V lost 0 bases to trimming and J lost 4 bases, with 4 bases between them. The CDR3 totals 13 residues. CDR1 is SGHDT and CDR2 is YYEEEE in the germline V gene. This CDR3 is CASSLDITGELFF. The CDR3 DNA reads as TGTGCCAGCAGCTTGGACATCACCGGGGAGCTGTTTTTT.

The chain has TRBV25-1 and TRBJ2-1; TRBD2 matches at 9 bases. The CDR3 is made up of 16 amino acids. Germline-derived CDR1 and CDR2 are MGHDK and SYGVNS. Trimming removed 3 bases from V and 10 bases from J; junction bases left unmatched: 13. CDR3 sequence reads: CASSERAGLAGHEQFF. In nucleotides, the CDR3 is TGTGCCAGCAGTGAGAGGGCTGGGCTAGCGGGGCACGAGCAGTTCTTC.

The chain couples TRBV18 to TRBJ2-7; D is perhaps TRBD2 (5 bases). Trimming took 3 bases from V and 0 from J, leaving 9 bases between them. CDR1 is KGHSH and CDR2 is LQKENI in the germline V gene. The CDR3 has 14 amino acids. CDR3 residues: CASSPETTSYEQYF. CDR3 DNA: TGTGCCAGCTCACCCGAGACTACCTCCTACGAGCAGTACTTC. Filled out from reference TRBV18 and TRBJ2-7, the complete variable domain reads NAGVMQNPRHLVRRRGQEARLRCSPMKGHSHVYWYRQLPEEGLKFMVYLQKENIIDESGMPKERFSAEFPKEGPSILRIQQVVRGDSAAYFCASSPETTSYEQYFGPGTRLTVT.

Many counts were recorded for this clonotype. This chain connects TRBV7-2 to TRBJ2-6; 8 nucleotides agree with TRBD1. The CDR3 has 17 amino acids. Germline CDR1 reads SGHTA; CDR2 reads FQGNSA. V lost 10 bases, J lost 3 bases, and 14 bases stayed unmatched. The CDR3 DNA sequence: TGTGCCACCGCGATACAGGGGGTCAGTGGTGGGGCCAACGTCCTGACTTTC. The encoded protein is CATAIQGVSGGANVLTF.

This clonotype showed up many times. The chain has TRBV7-6 and TRBJ1-3; TRBD1 matches at 11 bases. Trimming at V came to 3 bases and at J to 0 bases, leaving 1 base not matched to a gene. Germline CDR1 SGHVS, CDR2 FNYEAQ. The CDR3 contains 16 residues. CDR3: CASSLGTGGSGNTIYF. CDR3 sequence (DNA): TGTGCCAGCAGCTTGGGGACAGGGGGCTCTGGAAACACCATATATTTT.

This clonotype was seen only a few times. The V gene is TRBV7-8, the J gene TRBJ2-7; no definite D call. Between the trimmed V and J ends, which lost 0 bases and 2 bases, there was a span of 14 bases. CDR1 SGHVS and CDR2 FQNEAQ come from the germline V gene. The CDR3 spans 16 residues. The CDR3 coding sequence is TGTGCCAGCAGCTTAGCAGCCCTACCTGGCGCCTACGAGCAGTACGTC. Translated, it gives CASSLAALPGAYEQYV.

This clonotype was counted at least ten times. This chain uses TRBV7-8 with TRBJ1-1; no clear D. The V and J ends lost 1 base and 5 bases respectively, with 11 bases between them. CDR1 is SGHVS, CDR2 FQNEAQ, per germline. This CDR3 comprises 14 residues. The CDR3 DNA follows: TGTGCCAGCAGCTTAGGAAGGGTGGGGACTGAAGCTTTCTTT. Amino acid sequence: CASSLGRVGTEAFF.

This clonotype was seen a few times. V and J are TRBV7-4 and TRBJ2-3, with 11 bases aligning to TRBD1. From germline, CDR1 is SGHVT and CDR2 SQSDAQ. The CDR3 extends over 17 amino acids. The junction had 17 bases not matched to a gene; V was cut back by 5 bases and J by 10 bases. This CDR3 reads CASSPGQGDAYPSAQYF. CDR3 coding DNA: TGTGCCAGCAGCCCGGGACAGGGGGACGCATATCCATCGGCGCAGTATTTT.

The chain combines TRBV7-3 with TRBJ1-1; the D gene is possibly TRBD1 (5 bases). CDR3 size: 15 residues. Germline CDR1 reads SGHTA; CDR2 reads FQGTGA. Trimming pared 6 bases from V and 7 bases from J, leaving 21 bases between. CDR3 nucleotides: TGTGCCAGCAGTCCGAGGGGTATGCGTTCCGGTGAAGCTTTCTTT. Its translation: CASSPRGMRSGEAFF.

V is TRBV4-1 and J is TRBJ2-5; D uncertain. Germline lookup yields CDR1 MGHRA and CDR2 YSYEKL. The CDR3 totals 15 residues. V was trimmed by 0 bases and J by 3 bases, leaving 11 bases between them. Here the CDR3 DNA reads TGCGCCAGCAGCCAAGATCTCGGCCGAGAAGAGACCCAGTACTTC. It is translated as CASSQDLGREETQYF.

This clonotype has more than one count but fewer than ten. The rearrangement uses TRBV6-2 or TRBV6-3 and TRBJ2-1; no reliable D call. Germline CDR1 MNHEY, CDR2 SVGEGT. Trimming left V 6 bases short and J 6 bases short, with 12 bases between. The length of the CDR3 is 13 residues. This CDR3 is CASSRPSGNEQFF. The CDR3 DNA sequence: TGTGCCAGCAGCCGACCTAGTGGCAATGAGCAGTTCTTC.

In its sample, this clonotype was seen many times. The J gene is TRBJ2-1, the V gene TRBV7-3; D possibly corresponds to TRBD2 (6 bases). CDR3 length equals 15 residues. The germline gives CDR1 SGHTA, CDR2 FQGTGA. Trimming removed 7 bases from V and 5 bases from J, with 18 bases in between. CDR3 loop: CASTKGGPGHNEQFF. The CDR3 DNA reads TGTGCCAGCACCAAAGGAGGGCCGGGGCACAATGAGCAGTTCTTC.

This clonotype appeared a few times. V and J are TRBV4-1 and TRBJ2-5; D unresolved. Trimming pared 1 base from V and 6 bases from J, leaving 9 bases between. The CDR3 totals 13 residues. The V gene's germline CDR1 is MGHRA and CDR2 YSYEKL. The CDR3 sequence: CASSQGLVKTQYF. The CDR3, as DNA: TGCGCCAGCAGCCAAGGCCTAGTTAAGACCCAGTACTTC.

The sample holds many counts of this clonotype. The J gene is TRBJ2-1, the V gene TRBV12-3 or TRBV12-4; TRBD1 is a possible D gene (6 bases). The CDR3 is made up of 17 amino acids. Trimming left V 1 base short and J 3 bases short, with 16 bases between. For the CDR3, the DNA is TGTGCCAGCAGTTTAGGGGACACTATCCCCGACTACAATGAGCAGTTCTTC. Translated: CASSLGDTIPDYNEQFF.

This clonotype was counted at least ten times. CDR3 nucleotides: TGTGCCGTAAGAGGGACAGCGGATAATTCACCCCTCCACTTT. This translates into CAVRGTADNSPLHF. This rearrangement joins TRBV10-3 to TRBJ1-6; TRBD1 matches at 7 bases. The CDR3 is 14 residues long. Germline CDR1 and CDR2: ENHRY and SYGVKD. J gave up 5 bases and V 11 bases, and 9 bases lay outside the gene matches.

The J gene is TRBJ2-2, the V gene TRBV28; D call uncertain. V gave up 5 bases and J gave up 3 bases, with 10 bases separating them. The CDR3 has 14 amino acids. Per germline, CDR1 MDHEN and CDR2 SYDVKM. CDR3: CASSPVPYTGELFF. The DNA of the CDR3 is TGTGCCAGCAGTCCGGTCCCTTACACCGGGGAGCTGTTTTTT. The complete variable domain, with remaining parts taken from reference TRBV28 and TRBJ2-2, reads DVKVTQSSRYLVKRTGEKVFLECVQDMDHENMFWYRQDPGLGLRLIYFSYDVKMKEKGDIPEGYSVSREKKERFSLILESASTNQTSMYLCASSPVPYTGELFFGEGSRLTVL.

This clonotype was detected ten times or more. The rearrangement joins TRBV7-8 to TRBJ1-3; D uncertain. V was clipped by 1 base and J by 0 bases, with 10 bases between them. The CDR3 spans 16 residues. Germline-derived CDR1 and CDR2 are SGHVS and FQNEAQ. In DNA, the CDR3 is TGTGCCAGCAGCTTAGTATGGGCCGGCTCTGGAAACACCATATATTTT. It encodes CASSLVWAGSGNTIYF.

In its sample, this clonotype was seen a few times. It may be a read error: a sequence one base away is much more abundant. This chain connects TRBV7-3 to TRBJ1-1, with D unclear. Trimming removed 6 bases at V and 1 base at J, with 9 bases between. The CDR3 has 13 amino acids. The germline CDR1 and CDR2 sequences are SGHTA and FQGTGA. The CDR3 sequence is CASRPDGNTEAFF. In DNA form, the CDR3 reads TGTGCCAGCAGACCGGACGGGAACACTGAAGCTTTCTTT.

This clonotype was counted many times. The rearrangement uses TRBV28 and TRBJ1-5, with a weak D call TRBD1 (5 bases). Trimming left V 6 bases short and J 3 bases short, with 15 bases between. The length of the CDR3 is 15 residues. The germline V gene has CDR1 MDHEN and CDR2 SYDVKM. The CDR3 DNA reads as TGTGCCAGCAGCAACGGGGCCGGGAACAATCAGCCCCAGCATTTT. Amino acids: CASSNGAGNNQPQHF.

The chain uses TRBV6-2 or TRBV6-3 and TRBJ2-7; TRBD2 aligns across 9 bases. Per the germline V gene, CDR1 is MNHEY and CDR2 is SVGEGT. The CDR3 is made up of 15 amino acids. The ends lost 7 bases at V and 6 bases at J; junction bases unmatched: 13. The CDR3 DNA follows: TGTGCCAGCACCGGGCCCGGGACTAGCACTCGCGAGCAGTACTTC. It specifies CASTGPGTSTREQYF.

This clonotype has a handful of counts. The CDR3 sequence: CASSPRQVYNEQFF. CDR3 DNA sequence: TGCGCCAGCAGCCCTCGACAGGTATACAATGAGCAGTTCTTC. The chain carries TRBV4-1 and TRBJ2-1, with TRBD1 as a possible D gene (6 bases). Between the trimmed V and J ends, which lost 4 bases and 4 bases, there was a span of 11 bases. This CDR3 has 14 residues. Germline loops: CDR1 MGHRA, CDR2 YSYEKL.

This clonotype has ten or more counts. This rearrangement joins TRBV7-2 to TRBJ1-5; 9 bases map to TRBD1. The V gene end was trimmed by 1 base and the J gene end by 4 bases; junction bases not matched to a gene: 5. CDR3 length: 16 residues. The germline CDR1 and CDR2 sequences are SGHTA and FQGNSA. The DNA of the CDR3 is TGTGCCAGCAGCTTAGGGGACAGGGTAGGAAATCAGCCCCAGCATTTT. Translating it yields CASSLGDRVGNQPQHF.

This clonotype was seen a few times. CDR3 amino acids: CASSFSGGRRQNTGANVLTF. CDR3 DNA: TGTGCCAGCAGCTTTTCCGGTGGGAGACGGCAAAACACTGGGGCCAACGTCCTGACTTTC. The chain combines TRBV7-9 with TRBJ2-6; a possible D gene is TRBD2 (5 bases). Germline V gives CDR1 SEHNR, CDR2 FQNEAQ (reference sequence). Trimming pared 3 bases from V and 2 bases from J, leaving 23 bases between. The CDR3 runs to 20 residues.

This clonotype was detected only a few times. V gene TRBV29-1 combines with J gene TRBJ1-1; no definite D call. Germline V gene data show CDR1 as SQVTM and CDR2 as ANQGSEA. The CDR3 is made up of 12 amino acids. Trimming took 4 bases from V and 6 from J, leaving 12 bases between them. This chain's CDR3 is CSVGMGIAEAFF. The CDR3 DNA is TGCAGCGTTGGTATGGGGATCGCTGAAGCTTTCTTT.